These T cell receptor beta chains were read from a single sample in a study of beta chain features in type 1 diabetes. The data were produced by immunoSEQ multiplex PCR, yet TCRdb's version contains in-frame clones alone and is incomplete. The sample contains more than 300,000 clones, around 15% of which appear only once. Sequenced input: naive CD4+ T cells from blood. The receptors here all came from a woman under 30 in good health. CDR3s include the opening cysteine and the closing phenylalanine or tryptophan. D genes are given only for firm matches. For some rows the clone size is stated as once, few or many, or as a class when expanded; others skip it.

cdr3_nt: TGTGCCTGGGACCGTGGACTAGATGTTGGATATGAGCAGTTCTTC
cdr3_aa: CAWDRGLDVGYEQFF
v_call: TRBV30
clone_size: few
j_call: TRBJ2-1
d_call: TRBD2

cdr3_nt: TGTGCCAGCAGCCGTACAGTGAACACTGAAGCTTTCTTT
cdr3_aa: CASSRTVNTEAFF
v_call: TRBV28
clone_size: few
j_call: TRBJ1-1
d_call: -

cdr3_nt: TGTGCCAGCAGAACAGGGGGGGACATTCAGTACTTC
cdr3_aa: CASRTGGDIQYF
v_call: TRBV27
clone_size: few
j_call: TRBJ2-4
d_call: -

cdr3_nt: TGTGCCTGGGCCGCAGGGGAGACCCAGTACTTC
cdr3_aa: CAWAAGETQYF
v_call: TRBV30
clone_size: -
j_call: TRBJ2-5
d_call: -

cdr3_nt: TGTGCCTGGAGTGGGGGGGGAATCGCTGAAGCTTTCTTT
cdr3_aa: CAWSGGGIAEAFF
v_call: TRBV30
clone_size: -
j_call: TRBJ1-1
d_call: -

cdr3_nt: TGTGCCAGCTCCAGGGTATCAATGAACACTGAAGCTTTCTTT
cdr3_aa: CASSRVSMNTEAFF
v_call: TRBV18
clone_size: -
j_call: TRBJ1-1
d_call: -

cdr3_nt: TGTGCCAGTAGTATAGGAAAGGGGTACAATGAGCAGTTCTTC
cdr3_aa: CASSIGKGYNEQFF
v_call: TRBV19
clone_size: once
j_call: TRBJ2-1
d_call: -

cdr3_nt: TGTGCCAGCAGTATGGACACAGCGAGAACCGGGGAGCTGTTTTTT
cdr3_aa: CASSMDTARTGELFF
v_call: TRBV28
clone_size: -
j_call: TRBJ2-2
d_call: -

cdr3_nt: TGTGCCAGCAGCAGTCAGGGGGCGACTCCCTACGAGCAGTACTTC
cdr3_aa: CASSSQGATPYEQYF
v_call: TRBV28
clone_size: -
j_call: TRBJ2-7
d_call: TRBD1

cdr3_nt: TGTGCCAGCAGCTTAGACAGCGGCGCTCAATTCTACAATGAGCAGTTCTTC
cdr3_aa: CASSLDSGAQFYNEQFF
v_call: TRBV7-8
clone_size: few
j_call: TRBJ2-1
d_call: -

cdr3_nt: TGTGCCAGTTTACAGGGGAACACTGAAGCTTTCTTT
cdr3_aa: CASLQGNTEAFF
v_call: TRBV7-9
clone_size: -
j_call: TRBJ1-1
d_call: -

cdr3_nt: TGCAGCGTTGAAAGGCGACTCCCGAGGAGAGAGACCCAGTACTTC
cdr3_aa: CSVERRLPRRETQYF
v_call: TRBV29-1
clone_size: few
j_call: TRBJ2-5
d_call: -

cdr3_nt: TGTGCCAGCTCACCACTACAGGGTAGCACAGATACGCAGTATTTT
cdr3_aa: CASSPLQGSTDTQYF
v_call: TRBV18
clone_size: -
j_call: TRBJ2-3
d_call: -

cdr3_nt: TGTGCCAGCAGGCCCGGGACTAGCTGGGGGAGAGAGCAGTACTTC
cdr3_aa: CASRPGTSWGREQYF
v_call: TRBV6-5
clone_size: -
j_call: TRBJ2-7
d_call: TRBD2

cdr3_nt: TGTGCCAGCAGTACAGGGGCCGATACGCAGTATTTT
cdr3_aa: CASSTGADTQYF
v_call: TRBV7-3
clone_size: -
j_call: TRBJ2-3
d_call: TRBD1

cdr3_nt: TGTGCCAGCAGCTTAGGTAGAGCGGGAGAGGAAGATACGCAGTATTTT
cdr3_aa: CASSLGRAGEEDTQYF
v_call: TRBV11-3
clone_size: few
j_call: TRBJ2-3
d_call: TRBD2

cdr3_nt: TGCGCCAGCAGCTTCAGCGCAGATACGCAGTATTTT
cdr3_aa: CASSFSADTQYF
v_call: TRBV5-1
clone_size: -
j_call: TRBJ2-3
d_call: -

cdr3_nt: TGTGCCAGCAGTGTCGAAGCGGGAGGTGGCGAGCAGTTCTTC
cdr3_aa: CASSVEAGGGEQFF
v_call: TRBV6-4
clone_size: few
j_call: TRBJ2-1
d_call: TRBD2

cdr3_nt: TGCAGCGTTGATAAAGGGCGAGGGAATGGCTACACCTTC
cdr3_aa: CSVDKGRGNGYTF
v_call: TRBV29-1
clone_size: -
j_call: TRBJ1-2
d_call: -

cdr3_nt: TGTGCCAGCAGTGCCCTGGGACTAGCGGGAAGGCTCAGCTACGAGCAGTACTTC
cdr3_aa: CASSALGLAGRLSYEQYF
v_call: TRBV6-1
clone_size: -
j_call: TRBJ2-7
d_call: TRBD2

cdr3_nt: TGTGCCAGCAGTTTATCGCGTCAGGGGATATCCGAGCAGTACTTC
cdr3_aa: CASSLSRQGISEQYF
v_call: TRBV27
clone_size: -
j_call: TRBJ2-7
d_call: -

cdr3_nt: TGTGCCAGCAGCTCACCCAGCCGGGAGAGTGCCGGGGAGCTGTTTTTT
cdr3_aa: CASSSPSRESAGELFF
v_call: TRBV11-1
clone_size: few
j_call: TRBJ2-2
d_call: -

cdr3_nt: TGCAGCGTTGGGGCTAGCGAGGAGACCCAGTACTTC
cdr3_aa: CSVGASEETQYF
v_call: TRBV29-1
clone_size: few
j_call: TRBJ2-5
d_call: -

cdr3_nt: TGTGCCATTCAGGGGGACCGGACGTCTTACGAGCAGTACTTC
cdr3_aa: CAIQGDRTSYEQYF
v_call: TRBV10-3
clone_size: -
j_call: TRBJ2-7
d_call: TRBD1